This record looks at one T cell receptor beta chain sequence and its context. Original methodology: Estimation of nucleated cell counts was performed using reference gene primer amplification. Measured with immunoSEQ multiplex PCR; TCRdb has only the in-frame clones, and not every one. V, J and clone size were drawn from that table, and D and trimming were deduced from the DNA. The repertoire holds a few hundred thousand clones, with about 89% as singletons. This sample stems from a study of blood T cell repertoires in COVID-19. V dropped 3 bases and J dropped 8 bases, with 20 bases sitting between them. Per the germline V gene, CDR1 is SQVTM and CDR2 is ANQGSEA. The CDR3 extends over 15 amino acids.

The material sequenced was peripheral blood. This rearrangement joins TRBV29-1 to TRBJ2-1; possible D gene TRBD2, 7 bases. This clonotype was sampled from a man aged 35 to 55 with acute or convalescent COVID-19. The CDR3 DNA reads as TGCAGCGTTGATGGGGGGCGGGAGATGGGCGATGAGCAGTTCTTC. Translating it yields CSVDGGREMGDEQFF.